This T cell receptor beta chain was obtained from a study of shared T cell receptors in the human thymus. Per the germline V gene, CDR1 is MDHEN and CDR2 is SYDVKM. This CDR3 is built from 17 residues. J was trimmed by 1 base and V by 3 bases; bases with no gene match: 11. The repertoire was sequenced with immunoSEQ multiplex PCR; TCRdb's copy has only in-frame clones and lacks some. The sample shows hundreds of thousands of clones, about 89% of them seen only once. The data also belong to a second study, concerning human thymus T cells. That report adds: What related research reported was that thymic repertoires overlapped highly among unrelated individuals.

Sequenced material: thymocytes. The chain has TRBV28 and TRBJ2-7, with TRBD1 matching over 8 bases. The sequence was obtained from a boy under three years old with a congenital heart defect. The CDR3 protein is CASSFPSYRDRSYEQYF. The CDR3 coding sequence is TGTGCCAGCAGTTTTCCTTCCTACCGGGACAGGTCCTACGAGCAGTACTTC.